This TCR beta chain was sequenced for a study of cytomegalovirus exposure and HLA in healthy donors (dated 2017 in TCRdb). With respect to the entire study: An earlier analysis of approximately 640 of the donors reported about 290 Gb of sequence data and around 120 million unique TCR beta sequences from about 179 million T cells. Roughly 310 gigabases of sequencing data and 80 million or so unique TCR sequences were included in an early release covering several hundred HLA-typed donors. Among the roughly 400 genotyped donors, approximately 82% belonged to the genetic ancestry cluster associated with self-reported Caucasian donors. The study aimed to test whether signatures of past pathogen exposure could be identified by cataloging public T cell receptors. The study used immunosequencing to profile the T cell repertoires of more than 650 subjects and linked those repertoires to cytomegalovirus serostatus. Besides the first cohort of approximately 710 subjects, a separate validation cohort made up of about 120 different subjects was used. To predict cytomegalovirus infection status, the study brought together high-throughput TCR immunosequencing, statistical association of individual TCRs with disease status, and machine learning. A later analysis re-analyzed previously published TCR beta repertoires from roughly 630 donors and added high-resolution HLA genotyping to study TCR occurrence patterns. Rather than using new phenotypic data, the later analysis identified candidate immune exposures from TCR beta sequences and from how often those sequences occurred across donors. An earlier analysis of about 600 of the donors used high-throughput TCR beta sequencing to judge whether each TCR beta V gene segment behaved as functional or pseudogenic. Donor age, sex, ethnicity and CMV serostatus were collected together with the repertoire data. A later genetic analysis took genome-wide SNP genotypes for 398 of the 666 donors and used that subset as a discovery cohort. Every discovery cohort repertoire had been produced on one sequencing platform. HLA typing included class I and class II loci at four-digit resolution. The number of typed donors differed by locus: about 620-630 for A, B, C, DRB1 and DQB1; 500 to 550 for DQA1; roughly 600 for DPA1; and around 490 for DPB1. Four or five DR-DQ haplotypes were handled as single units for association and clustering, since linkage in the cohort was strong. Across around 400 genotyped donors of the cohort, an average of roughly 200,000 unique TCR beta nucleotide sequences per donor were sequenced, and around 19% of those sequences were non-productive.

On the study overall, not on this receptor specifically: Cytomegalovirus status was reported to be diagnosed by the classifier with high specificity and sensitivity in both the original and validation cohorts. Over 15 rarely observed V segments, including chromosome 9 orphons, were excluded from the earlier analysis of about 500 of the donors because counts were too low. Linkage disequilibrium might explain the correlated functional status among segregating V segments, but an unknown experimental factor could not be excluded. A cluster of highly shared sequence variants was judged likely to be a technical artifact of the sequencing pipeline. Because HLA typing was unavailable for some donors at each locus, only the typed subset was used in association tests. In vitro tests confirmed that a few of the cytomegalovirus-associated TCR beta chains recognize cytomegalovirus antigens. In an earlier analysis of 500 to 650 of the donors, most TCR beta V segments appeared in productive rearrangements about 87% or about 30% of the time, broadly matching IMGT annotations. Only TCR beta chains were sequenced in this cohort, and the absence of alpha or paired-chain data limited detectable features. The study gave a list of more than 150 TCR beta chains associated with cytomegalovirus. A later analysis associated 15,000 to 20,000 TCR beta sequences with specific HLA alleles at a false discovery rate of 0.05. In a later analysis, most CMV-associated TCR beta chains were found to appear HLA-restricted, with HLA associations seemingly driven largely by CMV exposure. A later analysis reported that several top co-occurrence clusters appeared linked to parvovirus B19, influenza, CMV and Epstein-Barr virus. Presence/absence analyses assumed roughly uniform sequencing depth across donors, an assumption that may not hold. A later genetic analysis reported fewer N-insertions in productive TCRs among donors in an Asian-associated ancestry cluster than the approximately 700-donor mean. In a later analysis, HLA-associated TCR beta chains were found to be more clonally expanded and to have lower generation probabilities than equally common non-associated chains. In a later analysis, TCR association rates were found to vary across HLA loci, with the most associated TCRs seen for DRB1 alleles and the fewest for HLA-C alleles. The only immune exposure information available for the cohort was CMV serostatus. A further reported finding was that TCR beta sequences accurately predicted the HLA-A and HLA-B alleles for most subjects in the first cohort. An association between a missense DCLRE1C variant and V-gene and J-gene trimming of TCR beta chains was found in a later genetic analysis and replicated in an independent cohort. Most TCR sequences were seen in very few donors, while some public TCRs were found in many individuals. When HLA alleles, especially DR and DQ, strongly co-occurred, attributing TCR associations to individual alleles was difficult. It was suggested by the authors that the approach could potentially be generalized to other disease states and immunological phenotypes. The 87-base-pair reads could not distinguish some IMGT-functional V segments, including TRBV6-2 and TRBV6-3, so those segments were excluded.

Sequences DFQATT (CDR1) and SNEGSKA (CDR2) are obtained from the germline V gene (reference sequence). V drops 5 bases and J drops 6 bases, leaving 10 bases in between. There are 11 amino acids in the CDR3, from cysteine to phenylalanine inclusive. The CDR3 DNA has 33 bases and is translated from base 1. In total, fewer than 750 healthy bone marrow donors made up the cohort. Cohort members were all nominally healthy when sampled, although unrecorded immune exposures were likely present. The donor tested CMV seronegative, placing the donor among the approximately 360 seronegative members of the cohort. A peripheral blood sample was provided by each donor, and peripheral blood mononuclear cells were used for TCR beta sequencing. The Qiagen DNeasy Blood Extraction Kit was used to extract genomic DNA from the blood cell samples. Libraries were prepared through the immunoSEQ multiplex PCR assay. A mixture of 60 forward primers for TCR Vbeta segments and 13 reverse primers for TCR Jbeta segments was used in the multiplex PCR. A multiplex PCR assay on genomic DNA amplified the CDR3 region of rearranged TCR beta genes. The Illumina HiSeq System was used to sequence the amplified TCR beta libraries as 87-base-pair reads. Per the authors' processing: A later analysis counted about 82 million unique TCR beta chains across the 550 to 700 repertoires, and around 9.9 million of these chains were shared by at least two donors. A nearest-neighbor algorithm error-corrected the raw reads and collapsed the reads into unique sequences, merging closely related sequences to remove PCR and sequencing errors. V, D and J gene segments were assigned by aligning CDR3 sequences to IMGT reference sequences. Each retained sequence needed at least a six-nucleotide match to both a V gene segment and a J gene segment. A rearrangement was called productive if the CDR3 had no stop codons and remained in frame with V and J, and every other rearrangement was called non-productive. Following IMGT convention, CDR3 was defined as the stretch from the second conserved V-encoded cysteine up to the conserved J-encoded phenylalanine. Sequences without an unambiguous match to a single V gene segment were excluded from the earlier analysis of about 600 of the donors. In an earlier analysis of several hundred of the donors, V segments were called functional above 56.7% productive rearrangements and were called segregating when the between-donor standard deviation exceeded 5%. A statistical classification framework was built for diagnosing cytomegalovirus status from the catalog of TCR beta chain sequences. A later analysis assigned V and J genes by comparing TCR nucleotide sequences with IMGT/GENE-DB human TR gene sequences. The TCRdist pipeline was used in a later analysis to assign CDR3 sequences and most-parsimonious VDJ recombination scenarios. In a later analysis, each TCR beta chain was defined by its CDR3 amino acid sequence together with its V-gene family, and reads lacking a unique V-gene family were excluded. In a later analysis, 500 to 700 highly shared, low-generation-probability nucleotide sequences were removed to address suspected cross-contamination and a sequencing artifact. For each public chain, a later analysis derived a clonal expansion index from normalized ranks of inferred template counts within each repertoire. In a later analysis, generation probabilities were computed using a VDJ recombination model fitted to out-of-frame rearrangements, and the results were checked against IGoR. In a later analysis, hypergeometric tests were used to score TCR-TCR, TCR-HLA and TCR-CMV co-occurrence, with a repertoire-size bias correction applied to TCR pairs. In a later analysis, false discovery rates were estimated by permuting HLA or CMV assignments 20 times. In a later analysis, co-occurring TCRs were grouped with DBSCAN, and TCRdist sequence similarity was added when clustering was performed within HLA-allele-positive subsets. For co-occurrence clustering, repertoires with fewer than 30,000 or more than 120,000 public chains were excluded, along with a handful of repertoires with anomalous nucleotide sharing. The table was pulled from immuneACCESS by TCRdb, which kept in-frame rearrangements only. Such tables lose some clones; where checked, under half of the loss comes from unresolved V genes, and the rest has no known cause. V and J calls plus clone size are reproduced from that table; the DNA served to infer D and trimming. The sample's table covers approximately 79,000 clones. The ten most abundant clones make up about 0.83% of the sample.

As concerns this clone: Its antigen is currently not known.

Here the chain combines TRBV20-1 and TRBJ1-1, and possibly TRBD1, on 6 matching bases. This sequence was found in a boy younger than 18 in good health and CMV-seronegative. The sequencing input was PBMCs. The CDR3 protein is CSALGGAEAFF. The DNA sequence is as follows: TGCAGTGCTCTAGGGGGGGCTGAAGCTTTCTTT.